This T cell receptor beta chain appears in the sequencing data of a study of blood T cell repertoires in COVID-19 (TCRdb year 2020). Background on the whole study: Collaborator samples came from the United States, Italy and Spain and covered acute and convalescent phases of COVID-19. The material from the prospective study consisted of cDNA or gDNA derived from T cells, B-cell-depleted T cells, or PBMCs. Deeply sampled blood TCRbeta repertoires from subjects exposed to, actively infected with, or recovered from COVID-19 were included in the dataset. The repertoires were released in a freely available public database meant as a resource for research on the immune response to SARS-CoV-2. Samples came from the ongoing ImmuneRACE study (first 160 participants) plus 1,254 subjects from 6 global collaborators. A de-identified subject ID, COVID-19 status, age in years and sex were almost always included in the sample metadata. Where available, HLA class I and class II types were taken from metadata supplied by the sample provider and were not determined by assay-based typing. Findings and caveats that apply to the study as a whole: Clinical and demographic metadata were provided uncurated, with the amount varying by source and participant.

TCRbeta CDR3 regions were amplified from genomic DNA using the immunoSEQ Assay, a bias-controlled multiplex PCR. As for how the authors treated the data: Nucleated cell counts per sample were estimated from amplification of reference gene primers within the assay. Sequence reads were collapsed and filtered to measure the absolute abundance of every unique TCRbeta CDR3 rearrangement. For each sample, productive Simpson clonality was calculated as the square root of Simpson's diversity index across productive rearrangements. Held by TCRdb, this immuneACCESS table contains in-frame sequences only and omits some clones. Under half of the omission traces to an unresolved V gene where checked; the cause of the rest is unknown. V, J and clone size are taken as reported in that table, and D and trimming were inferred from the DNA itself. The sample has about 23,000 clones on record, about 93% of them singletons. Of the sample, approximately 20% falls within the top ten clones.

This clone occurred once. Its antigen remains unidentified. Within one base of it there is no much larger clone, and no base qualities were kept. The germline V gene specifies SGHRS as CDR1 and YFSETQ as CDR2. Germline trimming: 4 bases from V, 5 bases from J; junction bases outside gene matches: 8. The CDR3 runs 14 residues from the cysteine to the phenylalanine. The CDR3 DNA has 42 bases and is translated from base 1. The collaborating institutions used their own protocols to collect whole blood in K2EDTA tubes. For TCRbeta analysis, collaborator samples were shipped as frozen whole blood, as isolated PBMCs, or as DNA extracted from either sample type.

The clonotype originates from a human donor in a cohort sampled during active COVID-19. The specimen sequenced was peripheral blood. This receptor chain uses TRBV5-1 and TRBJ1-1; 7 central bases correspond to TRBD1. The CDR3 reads CASSVTQGKTEAFF. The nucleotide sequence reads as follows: TGCGCCAGCAGCGTTACACAGGGGAAGACTGAAGCTTTCTTT.